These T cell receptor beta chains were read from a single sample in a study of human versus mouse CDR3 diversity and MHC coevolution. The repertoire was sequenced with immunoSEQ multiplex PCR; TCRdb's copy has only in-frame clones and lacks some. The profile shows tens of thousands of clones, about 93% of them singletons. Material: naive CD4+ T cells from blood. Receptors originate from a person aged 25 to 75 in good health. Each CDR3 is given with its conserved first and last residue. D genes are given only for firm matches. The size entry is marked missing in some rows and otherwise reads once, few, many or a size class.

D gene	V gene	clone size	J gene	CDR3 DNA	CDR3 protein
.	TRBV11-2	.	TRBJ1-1	TGTGCCAGCCGGGTCTCGGGGTTCTCTAACACTGAAGCTTTCTTT	CASRVSGFSNTEAFF
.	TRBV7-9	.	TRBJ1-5	TGTGCCAGCAGCCCCGGACTGGGGAATCAGCCCCAGCATTTT	CASSPGLGNQPQHF
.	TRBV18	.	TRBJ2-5	TGTGCCAGCTCACCATATGTAGAGACCCAGTACTTC	CASSPYVETQYF
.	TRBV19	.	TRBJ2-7	TGTGCCACCTCAGGCGCAGGGAGGAACGAGCAGTACTTC	CATSGAGRNEQYF
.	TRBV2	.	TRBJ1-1	TGTGCCAGCAGTCGGACAGCTAACACTGAAGCTTTCTTT	CASSRTANTEAFF
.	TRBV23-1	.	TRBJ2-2	TGCGCCAGCAGTCAATCGGTGGGGGGAGCGAACACCGGGGAGCTGTTTTTT	CASSQSVGGANTGELFF
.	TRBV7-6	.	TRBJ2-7	TGTGCCAGCAGCTTAGCGGGGACATCCTACGAGCAGTACTTC	CASSLAGTSYEQYF
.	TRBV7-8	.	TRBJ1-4	TGTGCCAGCAGCCCGGGGCGGGGGAGGCTAGAAAAACTGTTTTTT	CASSPGRGRLEKLFF
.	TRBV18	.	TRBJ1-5	TGTGCCAGCTCACGGCTCGATCAGCCCCAGCATTTT	CASSRLDQPQHF
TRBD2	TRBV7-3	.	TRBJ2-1	TGTGCCAGCAGCCCCCGGACTAGCGGGTCTGGGCAGTTCTTC	CASSPRTSGSGQFF
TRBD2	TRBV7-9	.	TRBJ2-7	TGTGCCAGCAGAGCCGGGACTAGCGGGTCGTACGAGCAGTACTTC	CASRAGTSGSYEQYF
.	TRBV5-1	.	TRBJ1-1	TGCGCCAGCAGCTTGTACAGACTGAACACTGAAGCTTTCTTT	CASSLYRLNTEAFF
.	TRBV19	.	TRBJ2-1	TGTGCCAGTAGTATGGGACACGGGACCCTGTACAATGAGCAGTTCTTC	CASSMGHGTLYNEQFF
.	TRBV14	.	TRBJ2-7	TGTGCCAGCAGCCAAGGGTCGTTTATGGAGGAGCAGTACTTC	CASSQGSFMEEQYF
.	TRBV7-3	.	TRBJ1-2	TGTGCCAGCAGCTTTACCGGGACTTCCAACTATGGCTACACCTTC	CASSFTGTSNYGYTF
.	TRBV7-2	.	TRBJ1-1	TGTGCCAGCAGTCCCCAAGGAGGGGACACTGAAGCTTTCTTT	CASSPQGGDTEAFF
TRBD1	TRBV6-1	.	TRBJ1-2	TGTGCCAGCAGTGTCTTGGCAGGGGGACTCTATGGCTACACCTTC	CASSVLAGGLYGYTF
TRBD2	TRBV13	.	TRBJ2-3	TGTGCCAGCAGCCCGGACCGGGAGGTGGATACGCAGTATTTT	CASSPDREVDTQYF
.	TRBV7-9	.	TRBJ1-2	TGTGCCAGCAGCTTAGGTACAGCGGACTATGGCTACACCTTC	CASSLGTADYGYTF
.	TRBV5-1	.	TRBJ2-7	TGCGCCAGCAGGAGCGGACAGTTTCAGTACTTC	CASRSGQFQYF
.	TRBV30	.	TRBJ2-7	TGTGCCTGGGGGGGCCGGGACGAGCAGTACTTC	CAWGGRDEQYF
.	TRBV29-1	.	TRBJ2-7	TGCAGCGTTGAATTGCAGGGGACACCCTACGAGCAGTACTTC	CSVELQGTPYEQYF
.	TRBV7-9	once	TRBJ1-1	TGTGCCAGCAGCACGGAACAGGGACCCACTGAAGCTTTCTTT	CASSTEQGPTEAFF
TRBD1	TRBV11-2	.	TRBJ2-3	TGTGCCAGCAGCCGACAGGGGTTAATCACAGATACGCAGTATTTT	CASSRQGLITDTQYF
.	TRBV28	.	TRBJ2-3	TGTGCCAGCAGTATTACTGATACGCAGTATTTT	CASSITDTQYF
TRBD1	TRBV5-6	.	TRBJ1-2	TGTGCCAGCACCGTCGGGACAGGGGGTTATGGCTACACCTTC	CASTVGTGGYGYTF
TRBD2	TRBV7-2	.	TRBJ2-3	TGTGCCAGCAGCTCCGTTGGGGGGGGTAGCACAGATACGCAGTATTTT	CASSSVGGGSTDTQYF
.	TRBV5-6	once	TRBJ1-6	TGTGCCAGCAGCCTGTGGGGGGAAAGATCACCCCTCCACTTT	CASSLWGERSPLHF
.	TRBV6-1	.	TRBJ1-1	TGTGCCAGCAGTGGGCGTGCAGCGGGGATCACTGAAGCTTTCTTT	CASSGRAAGITEAFF
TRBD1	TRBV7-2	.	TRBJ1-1	TGTGCCAGCAGCCCCTGGGACAGGGTAAGCACTGAAGCTTTCTTT	CASSPWDRVSTEAFF
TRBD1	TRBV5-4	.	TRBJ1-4	TGTGCCAGCAGCCAATCCTACGGGACAGGGGTGAACGAAAAACTGTTTTTT	CASSQSYGTGVNEKLFF
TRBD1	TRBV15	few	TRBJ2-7	TGTGCCACCAGCACCGGACAGGGGGTCGAGCAGTACTTC	CATSTGQGVEQYF
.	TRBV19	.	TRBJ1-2	TGTGCCAGTAGTATAGGGTCCAACGATTGGAGGTCTGGCTACACCTTC	CASSIGSNDWRSGYTF
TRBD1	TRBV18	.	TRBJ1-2	TGTGCCAGCTCACCCACAATTGGACAGGACCTATATGGCTACACCTTC	CASSPTIGQDLYGYTF
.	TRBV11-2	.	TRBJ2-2	TGTGCCAGCTTGGGAGGAACCAACACCGGGGAGCTGTTTTTT	CASLGGTNTGELFF
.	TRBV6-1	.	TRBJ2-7	TGTGCCAGCAGTGATCGGGGGGCCTTCGAGCAGTACTTC	CASSDRGAFEQYF
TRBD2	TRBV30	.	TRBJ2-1	TGTGCCTCCGGCGGGGGGTCCTACAATGAGCAGTTCTTC	CASGGGSYNEQFF
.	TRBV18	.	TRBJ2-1	TGTGCCAGCTCACCACGTACAGACTACAATGAGCAGTTCTTC	CASSPRTDYNEQFF
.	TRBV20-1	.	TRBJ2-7	TGCAGTGCTCTAAACTACGAGCAGTACTTC	CSALNYEQYF
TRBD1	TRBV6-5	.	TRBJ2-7	TGTGCCAGCAGTTACCCCGGACAGGGAGCCTACGAGCAGTACTTC	CASSYPGQGAYEQYF
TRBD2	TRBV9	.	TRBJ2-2	TGTGCCAGCAGCGTGAGCGGGACTAACACCGGGGAGCTGTTTTTT	CASSVSGTNTGELFF
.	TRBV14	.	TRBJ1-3	TGTGCCAGCAGCACCCAGGGGCCCGGAAACACCATATATTTT	CASSTQGPGNTIYF
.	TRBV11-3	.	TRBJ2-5	TGTGCCAGCAGCTCAAACTTAGGGCAGGGACAAGAGACCCAGTACTTC	CASSSNLGQGQETQYF
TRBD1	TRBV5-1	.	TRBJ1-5	TGCGCCAGCAGCCCGGGACAGGGCAATCAGCCCCAGCATTTT	CASSPGQGNQPQHF
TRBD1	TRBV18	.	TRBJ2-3	TGTGCCAGCTCACTGGGACAGGGGGCGATCGCAGATACGCAGTATTTT	CASSLGQGAIADTQYF
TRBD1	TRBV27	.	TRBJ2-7	TGTGCCAGCAGTTTGGACAGGGGACGCGTCTACGAGCAGTACTTC	CASSLDRGRVYEQYF
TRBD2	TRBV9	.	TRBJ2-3	TGTGCCAGCACGGGGGCACCCGGGGGGGCCACAGATACGCAGTATTTT	CASTGAPGGATDTQYF
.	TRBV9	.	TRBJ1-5	TGTGCCAGCAGCGTAGACCCAGACAATCAGCCCCAGCATTTT	CASSVDPDNQPQHF
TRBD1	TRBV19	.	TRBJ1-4	TGTGCCAGTAGCTCTACTGGGGGCAGGGGGGCTAATGAAAAACTGTTTTTT	CASSSTGGRGANEKLFF
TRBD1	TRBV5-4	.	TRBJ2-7	TGTGCCAGCAGCTCCAGGGGGAAGACCTACGAGCAGTACTTC	CASSSRGKTYEQYF